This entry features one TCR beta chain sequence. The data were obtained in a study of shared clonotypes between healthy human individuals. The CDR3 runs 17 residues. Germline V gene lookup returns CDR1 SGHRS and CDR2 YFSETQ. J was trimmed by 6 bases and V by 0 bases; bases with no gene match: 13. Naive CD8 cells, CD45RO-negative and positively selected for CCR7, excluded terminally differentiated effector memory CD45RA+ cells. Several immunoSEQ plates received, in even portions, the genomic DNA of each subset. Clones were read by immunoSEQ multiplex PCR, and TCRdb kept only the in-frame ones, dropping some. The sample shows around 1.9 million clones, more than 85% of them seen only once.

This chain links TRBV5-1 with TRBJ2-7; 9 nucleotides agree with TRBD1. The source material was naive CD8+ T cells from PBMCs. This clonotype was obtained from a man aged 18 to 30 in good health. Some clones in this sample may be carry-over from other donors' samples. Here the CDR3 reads CASSLDLAQGASGEQYF. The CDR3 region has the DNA TGCGCCAGCAGCTTGGATTTAGCACAGGGGGCAAGCGGCGAGCAGTACTTC.